The present T cell receptor (beta chain) was sequenced within a study of cytomegalovirus exposure and HLA in healthy donors. The PCR contained 60 Vbeta and 13 Jbeta primers. The table came from immunoSEQ multiplex PCR; TCRdb's copy has only in-frame clones and leaves some out. The profile shows 90,000 to 150,000 clones, roughly 63% of them singletons. Germline CDR1 and CDR2: SEHNR and FQNEAQ (reference sequence). J gave up 3 bases and V 5 bases, and 4 bases lay outside the gene matches. The CDR3 contains 14 residues. The sequencing sample was made of PBMCs. This sequence was found in a man aged 40-49 years in good health and CMV-seropositive. This rearrangement joins TRBV7-9 to TRBJ2-7; 10 nucleotides line up with TRBD2. The CDR3 reads CASSGLAASYEQYF. For the CDR3, the DNA is TGTGCCAGCAGCGGACTAGCGGCGAGCTACGAGCAGTACTTC.